This TCR beta chain comes out of a study of T cell repertoires in ileal Crohn's disease. Study information: M0 samples are biopsies from inflamed ileum in the resection specimen. Per sample, roughly 0.45 micrograms of biopsy DNA were TCRB immunosequenced.

The table came from immunoSEQ multiplex PCR; TCRdb's copy has only in-frame clones and leaves some out. The data contain 15,000 or so clones, roughly 76% of them seen just once; the ten biggest clones take up 4% to 4.5%. The study, taken as a whole, reports: Endoscopic recurrence occurred in every patient whose clonality exceeded 26.8%.

This clone was recorded only once. Its antigen is undetermined. Germline assignment: CDR1 SEHNR and CDR2 FQNEAQ (reference sequence). Trimming at V came to 5 bases and at J to 0 bases, leaving 4 bases not matched to a gene. The CDR3 loop spans 14 amino acids. Time point described: inflamed ileum from the surgical specimen. This chain joins TRBV7-9 and TRBJ2-7, with 7 bases lining up with TRBD1. The sample comprised ileal tissue. The sequence was obtained from an adult with Crohn's disease. DNA of the CDR3: TGTGCCAGCAGCCCAGGACAGGACTCCTACGAGCAGTACTTC. It specifies CASSPGQDSYEQYF.